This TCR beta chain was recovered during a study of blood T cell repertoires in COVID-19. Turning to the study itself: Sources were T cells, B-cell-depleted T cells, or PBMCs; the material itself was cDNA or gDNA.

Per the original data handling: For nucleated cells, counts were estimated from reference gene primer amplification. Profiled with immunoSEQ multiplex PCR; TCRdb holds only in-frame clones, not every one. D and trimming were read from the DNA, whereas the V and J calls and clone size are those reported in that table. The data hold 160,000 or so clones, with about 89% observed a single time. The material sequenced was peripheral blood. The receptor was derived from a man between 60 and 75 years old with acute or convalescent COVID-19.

The CDR3 DNA is TGTGCCAGCAGCCGGTTAGTGGGCACCTCTGGAAACACCATATATTTT. Translated, it gives CASSRLVGTSGNTIYF. This sequence joins TRBV7-9 and TRBJ1-3, with D unclear. The CDR3 totals 16 residues. Germline-derived CDR1 and CDR2 are SEHNR and FQNEAQ (reference sequence). Between the trimmed V and J ends, which lost 5 bases and 0 bases, there was a span of 14 bases.